This T cell receptor (beta chain) was sequenced during a study of blood T cell repertoires in COVID-19. In the study's own analysis: Reference gene primer amplification gave estimated nucleated cell counts. This table comes from immunoSEQ multiplex PCR, and its TCRdb copy is limited to in-frame clones, with some not included. V and J calls and clone size follow that table, whereas D and trimming were derived from the DNA. Here the sample spans around 78,000 clones, around 74% being singletons. The source material was peripheral blood. The receptor was isolated from a human donor in a cohort sampled during active COVID-19.

In DNA form, the CDR3 reads TGTGCCAGCAGACATGTAGTCGGGACTAGCGTACCCGGGGAGCTGTTTTTT. Amino acids: CASRHVVGTSVPGELFF. The genes are TRBV7-9 and TRBJ2-2, with 10 nucleotides matching TRBD2. With V trimmed by 6 bases and J by 6 bases, 13 bases remained unmatched. CDR1 is SEHNR, CDR2 FQNEAQ, per germline (reference sequence). The CDR3 has 17 residues.